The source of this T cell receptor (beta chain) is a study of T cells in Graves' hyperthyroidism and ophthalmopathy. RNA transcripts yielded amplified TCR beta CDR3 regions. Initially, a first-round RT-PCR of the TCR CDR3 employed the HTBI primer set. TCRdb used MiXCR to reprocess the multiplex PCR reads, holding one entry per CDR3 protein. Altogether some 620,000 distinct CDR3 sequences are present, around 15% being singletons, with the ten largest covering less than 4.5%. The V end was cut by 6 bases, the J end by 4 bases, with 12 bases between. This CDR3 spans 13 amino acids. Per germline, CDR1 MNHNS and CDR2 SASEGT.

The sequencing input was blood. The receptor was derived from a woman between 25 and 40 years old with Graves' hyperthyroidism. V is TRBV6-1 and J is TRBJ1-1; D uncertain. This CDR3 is CASRLTYITEAFF. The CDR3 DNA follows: TGTGCCAGCAGGCTTACATACATCACTGAAGCTTTCTTT.